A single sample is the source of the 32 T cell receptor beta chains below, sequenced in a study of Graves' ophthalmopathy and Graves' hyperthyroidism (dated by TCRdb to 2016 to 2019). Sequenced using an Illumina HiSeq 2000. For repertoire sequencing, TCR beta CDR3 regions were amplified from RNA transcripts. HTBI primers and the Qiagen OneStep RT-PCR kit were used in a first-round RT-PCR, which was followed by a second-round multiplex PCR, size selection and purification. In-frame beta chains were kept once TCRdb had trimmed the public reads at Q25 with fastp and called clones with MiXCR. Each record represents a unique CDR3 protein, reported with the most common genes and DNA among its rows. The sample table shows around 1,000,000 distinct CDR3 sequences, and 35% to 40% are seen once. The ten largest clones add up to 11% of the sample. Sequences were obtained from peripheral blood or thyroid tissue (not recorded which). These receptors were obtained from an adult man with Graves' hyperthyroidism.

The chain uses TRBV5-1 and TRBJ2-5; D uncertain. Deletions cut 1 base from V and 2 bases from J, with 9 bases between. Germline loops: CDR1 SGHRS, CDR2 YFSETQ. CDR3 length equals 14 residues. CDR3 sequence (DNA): TGCGCCAGCAGCTTGCCATCCCCACAAGAGACCCAGTACTTC. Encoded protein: CASSLPSPQETQYF.

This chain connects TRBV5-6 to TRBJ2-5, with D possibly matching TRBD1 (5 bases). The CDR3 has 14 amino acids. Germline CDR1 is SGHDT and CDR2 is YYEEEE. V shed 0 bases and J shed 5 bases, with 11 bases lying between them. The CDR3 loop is CASSLAEAGETQYF. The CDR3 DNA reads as TGTGCCAGCAGCTTGGCCGAAGCAGGGGAGACCCAGTACTTC.

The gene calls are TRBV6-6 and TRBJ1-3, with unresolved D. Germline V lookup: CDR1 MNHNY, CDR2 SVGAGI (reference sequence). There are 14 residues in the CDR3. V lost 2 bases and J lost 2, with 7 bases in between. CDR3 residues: CASSYGAAGNTIYF. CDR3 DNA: TGTGCCAGCAGTTACGGCGCAGCTGGAAACACCATATATTTT.

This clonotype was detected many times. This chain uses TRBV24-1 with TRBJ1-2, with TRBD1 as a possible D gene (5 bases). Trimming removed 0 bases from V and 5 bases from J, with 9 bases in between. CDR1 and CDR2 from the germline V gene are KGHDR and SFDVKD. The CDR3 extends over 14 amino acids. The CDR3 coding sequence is TGTGCCACCAGTGATTTGGACAGTGGATATGGCTACACCTTC. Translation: CATSDLDSGYGYTF.

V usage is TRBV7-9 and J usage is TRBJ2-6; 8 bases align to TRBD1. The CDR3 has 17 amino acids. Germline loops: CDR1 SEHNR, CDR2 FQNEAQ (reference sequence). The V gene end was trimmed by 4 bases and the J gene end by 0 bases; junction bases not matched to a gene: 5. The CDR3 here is CASSSSQGASGANVLTF. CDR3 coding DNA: TGTGCCAGCAGCTCAAGCCAGGGGGCCTCTGGGGCCAACGTCCTGACTTTC.

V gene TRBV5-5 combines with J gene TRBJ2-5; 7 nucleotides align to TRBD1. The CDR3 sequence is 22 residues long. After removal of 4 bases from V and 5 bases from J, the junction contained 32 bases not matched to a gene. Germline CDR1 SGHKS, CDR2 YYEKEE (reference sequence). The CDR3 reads CASSHTTGELFLRDRAHETQYF. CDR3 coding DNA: TGTGCCAGCAGCCACACCACCGGGGAGCTGTTTTTACGAGACAGGGCCCACGAGACCCAGTACTTC.

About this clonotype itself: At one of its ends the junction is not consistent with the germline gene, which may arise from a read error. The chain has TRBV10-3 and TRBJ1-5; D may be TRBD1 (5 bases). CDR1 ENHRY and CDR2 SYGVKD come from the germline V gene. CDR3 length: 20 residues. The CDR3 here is CASSDDSWEWQTGRNQPQHF. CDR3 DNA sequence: TGTGCCAGCAGTGACGACAGTTGGGAATGGCAGACCGGTAGGAATCAGCCCCAGCATTTT.

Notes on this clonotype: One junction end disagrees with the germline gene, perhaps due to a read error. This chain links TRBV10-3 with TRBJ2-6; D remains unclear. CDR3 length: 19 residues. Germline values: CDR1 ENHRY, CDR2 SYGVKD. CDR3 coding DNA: TGTGCCAGCAGTGAAGTTGCCGTAGCCTATTCCTCTGGGGCCAACGTCCTGACTTTC. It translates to CASSEVAVAYSSGANVLTF.

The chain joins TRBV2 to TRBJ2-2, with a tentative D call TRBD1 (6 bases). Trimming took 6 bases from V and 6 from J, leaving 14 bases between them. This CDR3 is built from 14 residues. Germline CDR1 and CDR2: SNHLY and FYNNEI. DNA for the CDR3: TGTGCCAGCAGGACTACAGGGCGGGCCGGGGAGCTGTTTTTT. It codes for CASRTTGRAGELFF.

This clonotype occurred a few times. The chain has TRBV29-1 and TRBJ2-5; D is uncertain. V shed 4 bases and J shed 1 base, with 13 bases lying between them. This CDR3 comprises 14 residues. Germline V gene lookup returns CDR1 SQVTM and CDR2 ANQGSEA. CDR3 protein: CSVVLQIRQETQYF. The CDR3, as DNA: TGCAGCGTTGTTTTACAGATTCGCCAAGAGACCCAGTACTTC.

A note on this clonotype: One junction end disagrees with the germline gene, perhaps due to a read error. The CDR3 bases are TGTGCCAGCATTTTAGGGGGGGCACCGGCCAGTCAGCCCCAGCATTTT. Encoded protein: CASILGGAPASQPQHF. The chain joins TRBV12-3 or TRBV12-4 to TRBJ1-5; D is perhaps TRBD1 (6 bases). This CDR3 has 16 residues.

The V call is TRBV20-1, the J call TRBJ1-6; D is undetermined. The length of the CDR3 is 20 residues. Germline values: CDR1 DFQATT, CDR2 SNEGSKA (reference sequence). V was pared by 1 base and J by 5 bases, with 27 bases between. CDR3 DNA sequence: TGCAGTGCTAGAGGGATAGAGCCCAGAGTAGGATTCTCGAATAATTCACCCCTCCACTTT. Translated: CSARGIEPRVGFSNNSPLHF.

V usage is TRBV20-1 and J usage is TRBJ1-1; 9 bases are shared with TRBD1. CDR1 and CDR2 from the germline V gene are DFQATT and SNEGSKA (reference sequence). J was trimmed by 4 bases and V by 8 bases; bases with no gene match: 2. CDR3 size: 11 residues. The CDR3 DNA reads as TGCAGTAAACAGGGGGCCACTGAAGCTTTCTTT. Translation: CSKQGATEAFF.

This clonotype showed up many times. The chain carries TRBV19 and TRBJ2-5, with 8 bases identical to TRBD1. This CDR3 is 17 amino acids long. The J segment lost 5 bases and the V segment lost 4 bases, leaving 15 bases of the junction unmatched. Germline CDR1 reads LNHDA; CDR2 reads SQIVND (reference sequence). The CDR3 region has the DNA TGTGCCAGTAGTAGGATGGTGTCGACAGGGGCTCCGGAGACCCAGTACTTC. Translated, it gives CASSRMVSTGAPETQYF.

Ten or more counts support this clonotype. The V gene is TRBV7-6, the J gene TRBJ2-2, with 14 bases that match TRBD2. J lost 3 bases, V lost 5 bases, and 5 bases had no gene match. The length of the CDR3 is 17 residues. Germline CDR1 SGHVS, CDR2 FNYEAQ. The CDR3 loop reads CASSATSGGAHTGELFF. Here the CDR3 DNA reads TGTGCCAGCAGCGCGACTAGCGGGGGGGCCCACACCGGGGAGCTGTTTTTT.

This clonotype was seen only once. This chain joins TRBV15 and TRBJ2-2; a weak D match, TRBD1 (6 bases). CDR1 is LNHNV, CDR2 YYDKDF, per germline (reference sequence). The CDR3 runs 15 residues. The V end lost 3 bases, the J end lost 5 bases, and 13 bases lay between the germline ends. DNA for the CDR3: TGTGCCACCAGCAGTTTTGTCAGGGGAACCGGGGAGCTGTTTTTT. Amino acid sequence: CATSSFVRGTGELFF.

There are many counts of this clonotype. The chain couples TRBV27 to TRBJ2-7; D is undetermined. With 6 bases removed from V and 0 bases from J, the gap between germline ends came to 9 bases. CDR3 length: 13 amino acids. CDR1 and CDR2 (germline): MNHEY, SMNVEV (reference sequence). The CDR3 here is CASSLTASYEQYF. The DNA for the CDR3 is TGTGCCAGCAGCTTAACCGCCTCCTACGAGCAGTACTTC.

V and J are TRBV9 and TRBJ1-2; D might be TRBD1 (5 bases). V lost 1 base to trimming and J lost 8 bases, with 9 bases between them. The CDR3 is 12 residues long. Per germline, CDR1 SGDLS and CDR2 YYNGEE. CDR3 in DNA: TGTGCCAGCAGCGTAAGGGGCGGCGGCTACACCTTC. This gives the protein CASSVRGGGYTF.

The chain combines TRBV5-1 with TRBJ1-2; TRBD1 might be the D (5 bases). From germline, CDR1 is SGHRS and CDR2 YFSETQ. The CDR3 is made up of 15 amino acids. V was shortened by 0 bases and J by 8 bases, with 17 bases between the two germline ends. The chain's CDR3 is CASSLAEAGSGGYTF. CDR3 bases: TGCGCCAGCAGCTTGGCCGAGGCAGGGTCTGGAGGCTACACCTTC.

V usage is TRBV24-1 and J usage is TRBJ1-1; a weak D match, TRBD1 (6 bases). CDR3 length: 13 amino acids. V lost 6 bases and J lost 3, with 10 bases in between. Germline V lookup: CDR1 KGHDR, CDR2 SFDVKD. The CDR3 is CATSLRGDTEAFF. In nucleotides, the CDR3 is TGTGCCACCAGTCTTAGGGGGGACACTGAAGCTTTCTTT.

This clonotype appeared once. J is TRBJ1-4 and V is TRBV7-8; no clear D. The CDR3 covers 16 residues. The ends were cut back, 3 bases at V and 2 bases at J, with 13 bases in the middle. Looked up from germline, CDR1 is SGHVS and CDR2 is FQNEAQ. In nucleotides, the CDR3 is TGTGCCAGCAGCTTTGGTGGGATGGAGACTAATGAAAAACTGTTTTTT. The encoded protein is CASSFGGMETNEKLFF.

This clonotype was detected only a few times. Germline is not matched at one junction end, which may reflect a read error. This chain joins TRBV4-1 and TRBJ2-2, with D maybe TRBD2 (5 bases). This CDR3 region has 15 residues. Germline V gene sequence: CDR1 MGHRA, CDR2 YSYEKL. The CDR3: CASSQDTASRGELFF. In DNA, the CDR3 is TGTGCCAGCAGCCAAGATACGGCTAGCCGGGGGGAGCTGTTTTTT.

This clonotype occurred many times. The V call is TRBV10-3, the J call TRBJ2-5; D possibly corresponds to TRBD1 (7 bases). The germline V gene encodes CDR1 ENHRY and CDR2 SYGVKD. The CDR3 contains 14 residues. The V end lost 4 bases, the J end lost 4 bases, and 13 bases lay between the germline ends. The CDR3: CAISGNRGGETQYF. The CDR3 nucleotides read TGTGCCATCAGTGGGAACAGGGGAGGAGAGACCCAGTACTTC.

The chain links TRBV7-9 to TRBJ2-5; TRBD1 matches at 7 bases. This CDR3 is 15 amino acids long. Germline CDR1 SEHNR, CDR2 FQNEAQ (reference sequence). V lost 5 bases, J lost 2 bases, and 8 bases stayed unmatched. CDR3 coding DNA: TGTGCCAGCAGCGCCATGGACAGGAATCAAGAGACCCAGTACTTC. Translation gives CASSAMDRNQETQYF.

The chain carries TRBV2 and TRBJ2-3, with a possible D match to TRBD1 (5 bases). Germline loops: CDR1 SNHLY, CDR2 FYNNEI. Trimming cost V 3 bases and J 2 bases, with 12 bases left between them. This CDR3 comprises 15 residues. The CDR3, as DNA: TGTGCCAGCAGTGAGATTCAGGGAACCACAGATACGCAGTATTTT. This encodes CASSEIQGTTDTQYF. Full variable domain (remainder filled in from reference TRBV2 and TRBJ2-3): EPEVTQTPSHQVTQMGQEVILRCVPISNHLYFYWYRQILGQKVEFLVSFYNNEISEKSEIFDDQFSVERPDGSNFTLKIRSTKLEDSAMYFCASSEIQGTTDTQYFGPGTRLTVL.

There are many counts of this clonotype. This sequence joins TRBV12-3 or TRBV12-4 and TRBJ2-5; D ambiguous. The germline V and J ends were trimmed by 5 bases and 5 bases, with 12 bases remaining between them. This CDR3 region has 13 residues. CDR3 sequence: CASSMRMRETQYF. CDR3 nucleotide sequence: TGTGCCAGCAGTATGCGCATGCGGGAGACCCAGTACTTC.

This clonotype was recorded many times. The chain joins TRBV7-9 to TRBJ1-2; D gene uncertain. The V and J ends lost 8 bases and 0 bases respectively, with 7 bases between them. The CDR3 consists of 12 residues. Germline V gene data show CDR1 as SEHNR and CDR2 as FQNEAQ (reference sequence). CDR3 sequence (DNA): TGTGCCAGCCTGGGAGCTAACTATGGCTACACCTTC. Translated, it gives CASLGANYGYTF. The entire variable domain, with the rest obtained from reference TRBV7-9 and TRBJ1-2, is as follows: DTGVSQNPRHKITKRGQNVTFRCDPISEHNRLYWYRQTLGQGPEFLTYFQNEAQLEKSRLLSDRFSAERPKGSFSTLEIQRTEQGDSAMYLCASLGANYGYTFGSGTRLTVV.

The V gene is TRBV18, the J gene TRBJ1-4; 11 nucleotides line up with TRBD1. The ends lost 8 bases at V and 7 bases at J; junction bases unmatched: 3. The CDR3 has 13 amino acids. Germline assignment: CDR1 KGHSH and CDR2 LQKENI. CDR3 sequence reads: CASGQGASEKLFF. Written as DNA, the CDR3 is TGTGCCAGCGGACAGGGGGCGAGTGAAAAACTGTTTTTT.

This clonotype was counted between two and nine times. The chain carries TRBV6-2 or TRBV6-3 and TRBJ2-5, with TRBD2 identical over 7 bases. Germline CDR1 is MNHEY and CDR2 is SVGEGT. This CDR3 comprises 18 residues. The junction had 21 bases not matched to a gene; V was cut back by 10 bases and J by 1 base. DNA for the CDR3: TGTGCCACTACCCCTCGGGCTAGCGGAGCTCCTGCCCAAGAGACCCAGTACTTC. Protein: CATTPRASGAPAQETQYF.

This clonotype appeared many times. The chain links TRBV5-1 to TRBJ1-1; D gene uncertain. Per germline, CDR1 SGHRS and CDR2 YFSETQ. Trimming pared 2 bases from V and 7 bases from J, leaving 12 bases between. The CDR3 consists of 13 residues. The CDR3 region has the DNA TGCGCCAGCAGCTTCCCCACAAAGGATGAAGCTTTCTTT. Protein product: CASSFPTKDEAFF.

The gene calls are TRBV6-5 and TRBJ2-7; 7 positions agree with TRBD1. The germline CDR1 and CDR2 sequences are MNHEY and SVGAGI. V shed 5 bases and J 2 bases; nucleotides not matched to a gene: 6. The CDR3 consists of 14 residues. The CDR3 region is CASSGGQIAYEQYF. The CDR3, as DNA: TGTGCCAGCAGTGGGGGACAGATTGCCTACGAGCAGTACTTC.

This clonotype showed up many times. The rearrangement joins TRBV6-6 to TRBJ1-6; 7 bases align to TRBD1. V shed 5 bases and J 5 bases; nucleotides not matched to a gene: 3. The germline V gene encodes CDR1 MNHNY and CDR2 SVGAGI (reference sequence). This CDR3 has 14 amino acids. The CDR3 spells CASSNRGNNSPLHF. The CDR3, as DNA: TGTGCCAGCAGTAACAGGGGTAATAATTCACCCCTCCACTTT.